This entry concerns a single T cell receptor beta chain. At one end the junction does not follow the germline gene, possibly because of a read error. Every patient had bone marrow sampled while the disease was active. The library was built from roughly 400 ng RNA with molecular barcoded adaptors for alpha/delta and beta/gamma chains. One entry per CDR3 protein, called by TCRdb with MiXCR from the reads. The sample includes about 46,000 distinct CDR3 sequences, roughly 12% seen only once; the top ten take 13% to 15%. The data derive from a study of read filtering for tumor transcriptome and immune sequencing. Whole-study context: The cohort had over 16 men and about 15 women aged roughly 40 to 80, mean about 66 years. R-ISS stage counts were eight or nine for I, more than 15 for II, six or seven for III. IR-seq gave about 4.05 to 11 million TCR reads per sample; RNA-seq gave about 80 to 1273.

The clonotype was recovered from a donor at least 40 years old with multiple myeloma. The sample taken for sequencing was a population of CD138-negative cells sorted from bone marrow.

CDR3 protein: CASSLRTGEESQYF. CDR3 DNA: TGTGCCAGCAGCCTACGGACAGGGGAAGAGTCCCAGTACTTC. The chain has TRBV7-9 and TRBJ2-5; TRBD1 matches at 9 bases. CDR1 SEHNR and CDR2 FQNEAQ come from the germline V gene (reference sequence). The CDR3 length is 14 residues.